The source of this TCR beta chain is a study of response to subunit inactivated influenza vaccine. CDR3 length: 15 residues. Whole-study findings and limits: The authors put forward the suggestion that each seasonal influenza vaccination may bring in only a limited number of new T cells.

In regard to this clonotype: Its antigen is not known.

In TCRdb, the RT-PCR reads were re-called with MiXCR into one record per CDR3 protein. The sample shows around 490,000 distinct CDR3 sequences, under 9% of them seen only once. This sequence originates from a man between 50 and 75 years old who received an inactivated influenza vaccine. The specimen comprised PBMCs from blood, sampled approximately 25 months after vaccination. This chain joins TRBV21-1 and TRBJ2-5; whether TRBD1, the table's D call, matches the DNA was not checked. TRBV21-1 is a documented pseudogene. This CDR3 reads CASGLDRMYQETQYF. CDR3 nucleotide sequence: TGTGCCAGCGGCCTAGACAGGATGTACCAAGAGACCCAGTACTTC.